This T cell receptor (beta chain) was sequenced for a study of graft-versus-host responses after intestinal transplantation. Measured with immunoSEQ multiplex PCR; TCRdb has only the in-frame clones, and not every one. The sample lists around 120,000 clones, about 95% occurring once. Note on this clone: Its cognate antigen is unknown.

From germline, CDR1 is MRHNA and CDR2 SNTAGT. The V end was cut by 3 bases, the J end by 9 bases, with 9 bases between. The CDR3 is made up of 13 amino acids. The receptor comes from a human donor who received an intestinal transplant. The chain combines TRBV6-4 with TRBJ1-6; a possible D gene is TRBD1 (5 bases). The source material was unstimulated CD8+ T cells sorted from spleen or lymph node cells, sampled before intestinal transplant. The DNA of the CDR3 is TGTGCCAGCAGTGAAGGGGCAGGTTCACCCCTCCACTTT. Amino acid sequence: CASSEGAGSPLHF.